This T cell receptor (beta chain) derives from a study of beta chain features in type 1 diabetes. Study outcomes and limitations: There were fewer insertions and more deletions at the VDJ junctions of type 1 diabetes patients. All four CD4+ subsets of Type 1 diabetes patients contained TCRB CDR3s that were moderately but significantly shorter. Still unanswered here is whether HLA type influences TCRB rearrangement.

CDR1 is SGHTA, CDR2 FQGTGA, per germline. This CDR3 spans 13 amino acids. V shed 9 bases and J shed 1 base, with 12 bases lying between them. The single heparinised draw taken from each donor contained roughly 100 mL of blood on average. For this clone: What it binds is unknown.

All of the isolated RNA was reverse transcribed, so expressed TCRB transcripts were sequenced. Measured with immunoSEQ multiplex PCR; TCRdb has only the in-frame clones, and not every one. The profile shows fewer than 300,000 clones, roughly a tenth of them singletons. The TCR originated in a man aged 25-45 years with type 1 diabetes. Sequenced material: naive CD4+ T cells from blood. The rearrangement uses TRBV7-3 and TRBJ1-1; D is unresolved. The CDR3 nucleotides are TGTGCCAGTAGACGCAGGTCGAACACTGAAGCTTTCTTT. Translated, it gives CASRRRSNTEAFF. The full variable domain, rest sourced from reference TRBV7-3 and TRBJ1-1, is GAGVSQTPSNKVTEKGKYVELRCDPISGHTALYWYRQSLGQGPEFLIYFQGTGAADDSGLPNDRFFAVRPEGSVSTLKIQRTERGDSAVYLCASRRRSNTEAFFGQGTRLTVV.